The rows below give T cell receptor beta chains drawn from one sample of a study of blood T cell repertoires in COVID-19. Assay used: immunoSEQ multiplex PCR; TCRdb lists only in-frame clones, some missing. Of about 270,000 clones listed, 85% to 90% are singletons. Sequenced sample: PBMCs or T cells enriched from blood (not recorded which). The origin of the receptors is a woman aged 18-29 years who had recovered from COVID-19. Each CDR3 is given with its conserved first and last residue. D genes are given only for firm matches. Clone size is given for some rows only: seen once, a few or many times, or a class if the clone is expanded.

cdr3_aa: CASSLFLQGEGGTEAFF
cdr3_nt: TGTGCCAGCAGCTTGTTCTTACAGGGGGAAGGAGGCACTGAAGCTTTCTTT
v_call: TRBV5-6
clone_size: .
d_call: TRBD1
j_call: TRBJ1-1

cdr3_aa: CASSQDLAGVDTQYF
cdr3_nt: TGTGCCAGCAGCCAGGACCTAGCGGGGGTGGATACGCAGTATTTT
v_call: TRBV2
clone_size: .
d_call: TRBD2
j_call: TRBJ2-3

cdr3_aa: CASSDQQGARETQYF
cdr3_nt: TGTGCCAGCAGTGATCAACAGGGGGCTAGGGAGACCCAGTACTTC
v_call: TRBV25-1
clone_size: .
d_call: TRBD1
j_call: TRBJ2-5

cdr3_aa: CASSQGAPTPGNTIYF
cdr3_nt: TGCGCCAGCAGCCAAGGGGCCCCAACGCCGGGAAACACCATATATTTT
v_call: TRBV4-1
clone_size: .
d_call: .
j_call: TRBJ1-3

cdr3_aa: CASSNPGTGDGYTF
cdr3_nt: TGCGCCAGCAGCAACCCCGGGACAGGGGACGGCTACACCTTC
v_call: TRBV5-1
clone_size: .
d_call: TRBD1
j_call: TRBJ1-2

cdr3_aa: CASSLEPGGGNTIYF
cdr3_nt: TGTGCCAGCAGCTTAGAGCCCGGAGGGGGAAACACCATATATTTT
v_call: TRBV7-2
clone_size: .
d_call: .
j_call: TRBJ1-3

cdr3_aa: CASSPMTRVEETQYF
cdr3_nt: TGTGCCAGCTCACCGATGACTAGAGTTGAAGAGACCCAGTACTTC
v_call: TRBV18
clone_size: .
d_call: .
j_call: TRBJ2-5

cdr3_aa: CASTLTPGVANYQETQYF
cdr3_nt: TGTGCCAGCACCCTAACCCCGGGGGTAGCGAACTACCAAGAGACCCAGTACTTC
v_call: TRBV28
clone_size: .
d_call: .
j_call: TRBJ2-5

cdr3_aa: CASTSSPYSGYTF
cdr3_nt: TGTGCCAGCACCTCGAGCCCCTACTCTGGCTACACCTTC
v_call: TRBV28
clone_size: few
d_call: .
j_call: TRBJ1-2

cdr3_aa: CASSVGVRTEAFF
cdr3_nt: TGTGCCAGCAGCGTAGGAGTAAGAACTGAAGCTTTCTTT
v_call: TRBV9
clone_size: .
d_call: .
j_call: TRBJ1-1

cdr3_aa: CASSERTALSRYEQYF
cdr3_nt: TGTGCCAGCAGTGAGAGGACAGCTCTCTCGAGGTACGAGCAGTACTTC
v_call: TRBV2
clone_size: once
d_call: .
j_call: TRBJ2-7

cdr3_aa: CASSPGLAGAHTDTQYF
cdr3_nt: TGTGCCAGCAGCCCAGGACTAGCGGGGGCCCACACAGATACGCAGTATTTT
v_call: TRBV11-2
clone_size: .
d_call: TRBD2
j_call: TRBJ2-3

cdr3_aa: CASSRTFANEKLFF
cdr3_nt: TGTGCCAGCAGCAGAACCTTCGCTAATGAAAAACTGTTTTTT
v_call: TRBV6-5
clone_size: .
d_call: .
j_call: TRBJ1-4

cdr3_aa: CASSPSTGDYSNQPQHF
cdr3_nt: TGTGCCAGCAGCCCGTCAACAGGGGATTATAGCAATCAGCCCCAGCATTTT
v_call: TRBV28
clone_size: .
d_call: TRBD1
j_call: TRBJ1-5

cdr3_aa: CASSLVAGGGTQYF
cdr3_nt: TGTGCCAGCAGCTTAGTCGCCGGGGGGGGTACGCAGTATTTT
v_call: TRBV7-6
clone_size: .
d_call: TRBD2
j_call: TRBJ2-3

cdr3_aa: CASVEGGSAFF
cdr3_nt: TGTGCTAGTGTCGAGGGGGGGTCAGCTTTCTTT
v_call: TRBV12-5
clone_size: once
d_call: .
j_call: TRBJ1-1

cdr3_aa: CASSEAPLSLVETQYF
cdr3_nt: TGTGCCAGCAGTGAAGCTCCCTTGTCTCTTGTGGAGACCCAGTACTTC
v_call: TRBV6-1
clone_size: .
d_call: .
j_call: TRBJ2-5

cdr3_aa: CASSLSWDRDYQPQHF
cdr3_nt: TGTGCCAGCAGCTTAAGTTGGGACAGGGATTATCAGCCCCAGCATTTT
v_call: TRBV7-4
clone_size: many
d_call: TRBD1
j_call: TRBJ1-5

cdr3_aa: CASSYSSTEAFF
cdr3_nt: TGTGCCAGCAGTTACTCCTCCACTGAAGCTTTCTTT
v_call: TRBV6-5
clone_size: .
d_call: .
j_call: TRBJ1-1

cdr3_aa: CSASSSNANTGELFF
cdr3_nt: TGCAGTGCTAGTTCAAGCAACGCGAACACCGGGGAGCTGTTTTTT
v_call: TRBV20-1
clone_size: .
d_call: .
j_call: TRBJ2-2

cdr3_aa: CASSPSWGLGARRTEAFF
cdr3_nt: TGTGCCAGCAGCCCCAGTTGGGGTTTAGGGGCCCGGCGCACTGAAGCTTTCTTT
v_call: TRBV28
clone_size: .
d_call: .
j_call: TRBJ1-1

cdr3_aa: CASSPLAGGPYEQYF
cdr3_nt: TGTGCCAGTAGCCCACTAGCGGGGGGGCCCTACGAGCAGTACTTC
v_call: TRBV19
clone_size: .
d_call: TRBD2
j_call: TRBJ2-7

cdr3_aa: CASRYAVQGLEKLFF
cdr3_nt: TGTGCCAGCAGGTACGCCGTACAGGGCCTTGAAAAACTGTTTTTT
v_call: TRBV28
clone_size: .
d_call: .
j_call: TRBJ1-4

cdr3_aa: CASSEGGQGYEQYF
cdr3_nt: TGCGCCAGCAGCGAAGGCGGACAGGGTTACGAGCAGTACTTC
v_call: TRBV5-1
clone_size: .
d_call: TRBD1
j_call: TRBJ2-7

cdr3_aa: CASEGDYGYTF
cdr3_nt: TGTGCCAGCGAAGGAGACTATGGCTACACCTTC
v_call: TRBV2
clone_size: once
d_call: .
j_call: TRBJ1-2

cdr3_aa: CASRRSVYGYTF
cdr3_nt: TGTGCCAGCAGGAGGAGTGTATATGGCTACACCTTC
v_call: TRBV6-5
clone_size: .
d_call: .
j_call: TRBJ1-2

cdr3_aa: CASSMRTGAGNTIYF
cdr3_nt: TGTGCCAGTAGTATGCGGACAGGGGCTGGAAACACCATATATTTT
v_call: TRBV19
clone_size: .
d_call: TRBD1
j_call: TRBJ1-3

cdr3_aa: CAIRGGGYYGYTF
cdr3_nt: TGTGCCATCCGGGGGGGAGGCTACTATGGCTACACCTTC
v_call: TRBV6-5
clone_size: few
d_call: .
j_call: TRBJ1-2

cdr3_aa: CASSPRQDSTNEKLFF
cdr3_nt: TGCGCCAGCAGCCCCCGGCAGGACTCAACTAATGAAAAACTGTTTTTT
v_call: TRBV5-1
clone_size: .
d_call: .
j_call: TRBJ1-4

cdr3_aa: CASRDRSNQPQHF
cdr3_nt: TGTGCCAGTCGGGACAGGAGCAATCAGCCCCAGCATTTT
v_call: TRBV19
clone_size: .
d_call: TRBD1
j_call: TRBJ1-5

cdr3_aa: CASSRSSGANVLTF
cdr3_nt: TGTGCCAGCAGCCGTAGCTCTGGGGCCAACGTCCTGACTTTC
v_call: TRBV7-2
clone_size: once
d_call: .
j_call: TRBJ2-6

cdr3_aa: CASSEGQGSLEQYF
cdr3_nt: TGTGCCAGCAGCGAGGGACAGGGATCCCTCGAGCAGTACTTC
v_call: TRBV9
clone_size: .
d_call: TRBD1
j_call: TRBJ2-7

cdr3_aa: CAISESGGSYNEQFF
cdr3_nt: TGTGCCATCAGTGAGTCAGGGGGATCCTACAATGAGCAGTTCTTC
v_call: TRBV10-3
clone_size: .
d_call: .
j_call: TRBJ2-1

cdr3_aa: CASSPSWRGGLEQFF
cdr3_nt: TGTGCCAGCAGCCCGTCTTGGCGGGGGGGCCTTGAGCAGTTCTTC
v_call: TRBV6-5
clone_size: .
d_call: TRBD2
j_call: TRBJ2-1

cdr3_aa: CASSIPGGGGEETQYF
cdr3_nt: TGTGCCAGCAGCATCCCCGGTGGGGGGGGAGAGGAGACCCAGTACTTC
v_call: TRBV7-8
clone_size: .
d_call: TRBD2
j_call: TRBJ2-5

cdr3_aa: CASSPPGTGTISGYGYTF
cdr3_nt: TGTGCCAGCTCACCTCCCGGGACAGGAACCATTAGCGGCTATGGCTACACCTTC
v_call: TRBV18
clone_size: .
d_call: TRBD1
j_call: TRBJ1-2

cdr3_aa: CASSADGERTGELFF
cdr3_nt: TGTGCCAGCAGCGCAGACGGGGAGCGGACCGGGGAGCTGTTTTTT
v_call: TRBV11-3
clone_size: .
d_call: .
j_call: TRBJ2-2

cdr3_aa: CASSQDVTGQETQYF
cdr3_nt: TGTGCCAGCAGCCAAGATGTGACAGGTCAAGAGACCCAGTACTTC
v_call: TRBV3-1/TRBV3-2
clone_size: .
d_call: .
j_call: TRBJ2-5

cdr3_aa: CASSEVLAGDTQYF
cdr3_nt: TGCGCCAGCAGTGAAGTACTAGCGGGGGATACGCAGTATTTT
v_call: TRBV10-2
clone_size: .
d_call: TRBD2
j_call: TRBJ2-3

cdr3_aa: CASRESGDSYEQYF
cdr3_nt: TGCGCCAGCAGAGAGTCCGGGGATTCCTACGAGCAGTACTTC
v_call: TRBV5-1
clone_size: .
d_call: .
j_call: TRBJ2-7

cdr3_aa: CATSRDLAGVGGYTF
cdr3_nt: TGTGCCACCAGCAGAGATCTCGCAGGGGTGGGTGGCTACACCTTC
v_call: TRBV15
clone_size: .
d_call: .
j_call: TRBJ1-2

cdr3_aa: CASSLWGDSPLHF
cdr3_nt: TGTGCCAGCAGCTTATGGGGGGATTCACCCCTCCACTTT
v_call: TRBV13
clone_size: .
d_call: .
j_call: TRBJ1-6

cdr3_aa: CASSHSSGGADTQYF
cdr3_nt: TGTGCCAGCAGCCACTCCAGCGGGGGGGCAGATACGCAGTATTTT
v_call: TRBV3-1/TRBV3-2
clone_size: once
d_call: TRBD2
j_call: TRBJ2-3

cdr3_aa: CASSSGTSDYGYTF
cdr3_nt: TGCGCCAGCAGCTCCGGGACAAGCGATTATGGCTACACCTTC
v_call: TRBV5-1
clone_size: .
d_call: .
j_call: TRBJ1-2

cdr3_aa: CASSEGQPYEQYF
cdr3_nt: TGTGCCAGCAGTGAAGGACAGCCCTACGAGCAGTACTTC
v_call: TRBV6-1
clone_size: .
d_call: .
j_call: TRBJ2-7

cdr3_aa: CASSRHGTGEGEQYF
cdr3_nt: TGTGCCAGCAGCCGCCACGGGACAGGTGAGGGCGAGCAGTACTTC
v_call: TRBV27
clone_size: .
d_call: TRBD1
j_call: TRBJ2-7

cdr3_aa: CAWSGGRGTDTQYF
cdr3_nt: TGTGCCTGGAGCGGGGGGCGGGGCACAGATACGCAGTATTTT
v_call: TRBV30
clone_size: .
d_call: .
j_call: TRBJ2-3

cdr3_aa: CASRETYRSGNTIYF
cdr3_nt: TGTGCCAGCAGGGAGACTTACAGGTCTGGAAACACCATATATTTT
v_call: TRBV28
clone_size: .
d_call: .
j_call: TRBJ1-3

cdr3_aa: CASSLTQGLTGELFF
cdr3_nt: TGCGCCAGCAGCTTAACCCAGGGTTTGACCGGGGAGCTGTTTTTT
v_call: TRBV5-1
clone_size: .
d_call: .
j_call: TRBJ2-2

cdr3_aa: CASSEETGVSYEQYF
cdr3_nt: TGTGCCAGCAGCGAAGAGACAGGGGTTTCCTACGAGCAGTACTTC
v_call: TRBV5-4
clone_size: .
d_call: TRBD1
j_call: TRBJ2-7

cdr3_aa: CASNAGGVGETQYF
cdr3_nt: TGTGCCAGTAACGCGGGGGGCGTGGGAGAGACCCAGTACTTC
v_call: TRBV19
clone_size: .
d_call: TRBD2
j_call: TRBJ2-5

cdr3_aa: CASSRGQSNTEAFF
cdr3_nt: TGTGCCAGCAGCCGGGGACAGTCAAACACTGAAGCTTTCTTT
v_call: TRBV6-5
clone_size: .
d_call: TRBD1
j_call: TRBJ1-1

cdr3_aa: CASSFGTGTDTQYF
cdr3_nt: TGTGCCAGCAGCTTCGGGACTGGCACAGATACGCAGTATTTT
v_call: TRBV5-6
clone_size: .
d_call: .
j_call: TRBJ2-3

cdr3_aa: CASSLQGSNSPLHF
cdr3_nt: TGTGCCAGCAGCTTACAGGGTAGCAATTCACCCCTCCACTTT
v_call: TRBV13
clone_size: .
d_call: .
j_call: TRBJ1-6

cdr3_aa: CAISESTGDNEKLFF
cdr3_nt: TGTGCCATCAGTGAGTCCACAGGGGATAATGAAAAACTGTTTTTT
v_call: TRBV10-3
clone_size: .
d_call: TRBD1
j_call: TRBJ1-4

cdr3_aa: CASIGANLYEQYF
cdr3_nt: TGTGCCTCGATTGGGGCCAATCTCTACGAGCAGTACTTC
v_call: TRBV30
clone_size: once
d_call: .
j_call: TRBJ2-7

cdr3_aa: CASSYRGAEAFF
cdr3_nt: TGTGCCAGCAGTTACAGAGGCGCTGAAGCTTTCTTT
v_call: TRBV6-5
clone_size: .
d_call: .
j_call: TRBJ1-1

cdr3_aa: CASRATGKDAQHF
cdr3_nt: TGTGCCAGCAGGGCGACAGGGAAGGATGCCCAGCATTTT
v_call: TRBV6-5
clone_size: few
d_call: TRBD1
j_call: TRBJ1-5